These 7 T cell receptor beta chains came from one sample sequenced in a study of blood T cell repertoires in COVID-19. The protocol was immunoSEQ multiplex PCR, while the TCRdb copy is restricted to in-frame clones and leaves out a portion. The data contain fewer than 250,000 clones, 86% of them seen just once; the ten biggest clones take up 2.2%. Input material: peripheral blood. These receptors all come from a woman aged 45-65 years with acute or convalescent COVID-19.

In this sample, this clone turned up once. CDR3 loop: CASSQTSGYNEQFF. In nucleotides, the CDR3 is TGTGCCAGCAGCCAAACTAGCGGATACAATGAGCAGTTCTTC. This chain connects TRBV27 to TRBJ2-1; 8 nucleotides agree with TRBD2. The J segment lost 4 bases and the V segment lost 6 bases, leaving 5 bases of the junction unmatched. Germline assignment: CDR1 MNHEY and CDR2 SMNVEV (reference sequence). The CDR3 spans 14 residues.

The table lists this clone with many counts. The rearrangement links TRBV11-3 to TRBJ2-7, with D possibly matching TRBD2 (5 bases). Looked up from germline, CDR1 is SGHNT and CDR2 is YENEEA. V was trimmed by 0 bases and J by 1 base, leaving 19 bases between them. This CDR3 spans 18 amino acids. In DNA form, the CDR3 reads TGTGCCAGCAGCTTAGATCTCTTCGTAGCGTATAAGTCCTACGAGCAGTACTTC. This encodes CASSLDLFVAYKSYEQYF.

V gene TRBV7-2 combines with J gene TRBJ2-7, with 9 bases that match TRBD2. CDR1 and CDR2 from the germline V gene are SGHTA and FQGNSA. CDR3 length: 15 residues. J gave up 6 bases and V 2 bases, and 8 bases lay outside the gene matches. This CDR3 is CASSLPRTSAGEQYF. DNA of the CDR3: TGTGCCAGCAGCTTACCCCGGACTAGCGCGGGCGAGCAGTACTTC.

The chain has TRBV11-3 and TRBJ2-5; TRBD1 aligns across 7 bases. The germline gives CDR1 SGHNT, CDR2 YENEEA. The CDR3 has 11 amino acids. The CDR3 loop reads CTTGVQETQYF. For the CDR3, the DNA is TGTACCACAGGGGTCCAAGAGACCCAGTACTTC. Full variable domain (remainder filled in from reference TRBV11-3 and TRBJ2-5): EAGVVQSPRYKIIEKKQPVAFWCNPISGHNTLYWYLQNLGQGPELLIRYENEEAVDDSQLPKDRFSAERLKGVDSTLKIQPAELGDSAVYLCTTGVQETQYFGPGTRLLVL.

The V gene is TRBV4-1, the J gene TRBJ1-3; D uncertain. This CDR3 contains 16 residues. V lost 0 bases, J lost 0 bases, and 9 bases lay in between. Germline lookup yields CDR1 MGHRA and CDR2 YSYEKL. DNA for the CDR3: TGCGCCAGCAGCCAAGACGGGAGTTTCTCTGGAAACACCATATATTTT. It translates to CASSQDGSFSGNTIYF.

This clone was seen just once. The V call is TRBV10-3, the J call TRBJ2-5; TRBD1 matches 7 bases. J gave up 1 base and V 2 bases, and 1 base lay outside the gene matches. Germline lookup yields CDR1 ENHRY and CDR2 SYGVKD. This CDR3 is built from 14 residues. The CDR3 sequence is CAISERGPQETQYF. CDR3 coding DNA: TGTGCCATCAGTGAGAGGGGGCCCCAAGAGACCCAGTACTTC.

CDR3 region: CASSETRTVTEAFF. In DNA form, the CDR3 reads TGTGCCAGCAGTGAAACAAGGACAGTCACTGAAGCTTTCTTT. The chain is built from TRBV2 and TRBJ1-1; the D gene is possibly TRBD1 (6 bases). In germline, CDR1 is SNHLY, CDR2 FYNNEI. V was pared by 2 bases and J by 4 bases, with 11 bases between. This CDR3 comprises 14 residues.